The clone carrying this T cell receptor beta chain has more than one count but fewer than ten. This sample is drawn from a study of graft-versus-host responses after intestinal transplantation. Study background: Following induction with anti-thymocyte globulin, all recipients were given tacrolimus and steroids for approximately 3 years.

Responders that carried the CFSE label, roughly 200,000 of them, were plated with roughly 200,000 irradiated, violet-dye-labeled stimulator cells. Trimming left V 3 bases short and J 1 base short, with 12 bases between. CDR1 and CDR2 from the germline V gene are KGHSH and LQKENI. There are 15 residues in the CDR3. The method was immunoSEQ multiplex PCR; TCRdb's version includes in-frame clones alone and lacks a portion of them. The table lists 3,500 to 5,000 clones, 25% to 30% of them singletons. Regarding the study as a whole: Patients with graft-donor T cell macrochimerism had high graft-versus-host to host-versus-graft clonal ratios in allografts.

J is TRBJ2-5 and V is TRBV18; D perhaps matches TRBD2 (6 bases). The receptor was isolated from a human patient who was an organ donor for intestinal transplantation. The starting material was alloreactive CD4+ T cells from a mixed lymphocyte reaction culture, obtained before transplantation. Stated subset: CFSE-low proliferating T cells sorted from roughly 6-day pre-transplant mixed lymphocyte reaction (GvH or HvG direction). The CDR3 DNA is TGTGCCAGCTCACCGTTGGCTAGCGCCCAAGAGACCCAGTACTTC. Its protein is CASSPLASAQETQYF.